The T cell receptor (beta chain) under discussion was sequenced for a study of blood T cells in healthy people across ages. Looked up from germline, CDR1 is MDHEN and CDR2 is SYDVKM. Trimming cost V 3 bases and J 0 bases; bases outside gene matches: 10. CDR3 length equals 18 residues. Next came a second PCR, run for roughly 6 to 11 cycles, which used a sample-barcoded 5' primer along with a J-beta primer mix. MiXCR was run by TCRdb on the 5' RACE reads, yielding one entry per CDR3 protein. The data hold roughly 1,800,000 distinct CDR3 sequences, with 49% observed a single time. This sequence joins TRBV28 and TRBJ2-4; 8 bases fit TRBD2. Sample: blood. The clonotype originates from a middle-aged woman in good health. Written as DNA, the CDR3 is TGTGCCAGCAGTTTTTCACTAGCGGACACTCTAGCCAAAAACATTCAGTACTTC. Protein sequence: CASSFSLADTLAKNIQYF.